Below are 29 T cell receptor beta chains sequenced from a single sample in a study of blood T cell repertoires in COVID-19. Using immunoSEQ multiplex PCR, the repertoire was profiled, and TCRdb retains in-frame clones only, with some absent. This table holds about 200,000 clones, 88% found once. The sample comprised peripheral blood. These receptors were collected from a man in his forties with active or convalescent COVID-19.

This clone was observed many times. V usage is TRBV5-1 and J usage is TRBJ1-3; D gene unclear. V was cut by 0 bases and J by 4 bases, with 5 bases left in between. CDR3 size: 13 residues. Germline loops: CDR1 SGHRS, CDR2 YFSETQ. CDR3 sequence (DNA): TGCGCCAGCAGCTTGGAAAGCGGAAACACCATATATTTT. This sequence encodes CASSLESGNTIYF.

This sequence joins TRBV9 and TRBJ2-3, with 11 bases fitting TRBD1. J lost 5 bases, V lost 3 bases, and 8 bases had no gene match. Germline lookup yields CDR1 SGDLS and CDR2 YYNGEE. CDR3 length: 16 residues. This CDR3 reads CASSARDRGLRDTQYF. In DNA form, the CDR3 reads TGTGCCAGCAGCGCCCGGGACAGGGGGTTAAGAGATACGCAGTATTTT.

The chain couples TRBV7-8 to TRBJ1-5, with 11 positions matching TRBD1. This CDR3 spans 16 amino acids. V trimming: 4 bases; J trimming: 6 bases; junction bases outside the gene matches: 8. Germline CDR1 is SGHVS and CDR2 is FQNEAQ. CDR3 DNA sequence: TGTGCCAGCAGCTCGATCTCGGACAGGGGGCTTCAGCCCCAGCATTTT. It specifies CASSSISDRGLQPQHF.

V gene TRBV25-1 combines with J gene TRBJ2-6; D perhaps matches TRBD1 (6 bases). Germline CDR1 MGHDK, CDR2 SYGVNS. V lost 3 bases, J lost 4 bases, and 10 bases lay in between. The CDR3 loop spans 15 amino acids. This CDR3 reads CASSDPGTGANVLTF. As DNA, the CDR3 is TGTGCCAGCAGTGACCCCGGGACAGGGGCCAACGTCCTGACTTTC. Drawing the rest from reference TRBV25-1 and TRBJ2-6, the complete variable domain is EADIYQTPRYLVIGTGKKITLECSQTMGHDKMYWYQQDPGMELHLIHYSYGVNSTEKGDLSSESTVSRIRTEHFPLTLESARPSHTSQYLCASSDPGTGANVLTFGAGSRLTVL.

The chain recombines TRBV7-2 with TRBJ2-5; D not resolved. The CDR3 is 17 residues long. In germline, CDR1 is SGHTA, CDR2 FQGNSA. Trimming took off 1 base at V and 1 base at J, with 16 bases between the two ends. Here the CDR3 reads CASSLVVTRFTQETQYF. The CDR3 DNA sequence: TGTGCCAGCAGCTTAGTTGTGACGAGGTTTACCCAAGAGACCCAGTACTTC.

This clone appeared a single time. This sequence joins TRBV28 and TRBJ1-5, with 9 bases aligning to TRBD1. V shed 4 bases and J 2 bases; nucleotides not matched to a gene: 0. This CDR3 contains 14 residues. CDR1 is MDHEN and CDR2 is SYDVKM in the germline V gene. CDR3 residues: CASSWTGGNQPQHF. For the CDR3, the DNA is TGTGCCAGCAGTTGGACAGGGGGCAATCAGCCCCAGCATTTT.

CDR3 sequence reads: CASSGSGARRGETQYF. The CDR3 coding sequence is TGTGCCAGCAGCGGTAGCGGGGCTCGAAGGGGGGAGACCCAGTACTTC. The gene calls are TRBV5-4 and TRBJ2-5; 8 bases are shared with TRBD2. CDR1 is SGHNT and CDR2 is YYREEE in the germline V gene (reference sequence). This CDR3 is built from 16 residues. J lost 5 bases, V lost 4 bases, and 13 bases had no gene match.

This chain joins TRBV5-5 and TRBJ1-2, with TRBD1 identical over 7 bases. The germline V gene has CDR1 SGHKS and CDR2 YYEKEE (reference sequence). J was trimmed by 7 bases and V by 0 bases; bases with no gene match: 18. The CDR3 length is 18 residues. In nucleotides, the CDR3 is TGTGCCAGCAGCTTGGAGGGGGCTTCGGGACAATTTGCTCGTGGCTACACCTTC. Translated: CASSLEGASGQFARGYTF.

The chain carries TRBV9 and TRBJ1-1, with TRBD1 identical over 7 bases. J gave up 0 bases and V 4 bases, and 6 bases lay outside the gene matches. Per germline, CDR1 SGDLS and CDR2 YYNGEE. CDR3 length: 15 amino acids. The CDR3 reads CASSPVGTVNTEAFF. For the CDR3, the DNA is TGTGCCAGCAGCCCTGTCGGGACAGTGAACACTGAAGCTTTCTTT.

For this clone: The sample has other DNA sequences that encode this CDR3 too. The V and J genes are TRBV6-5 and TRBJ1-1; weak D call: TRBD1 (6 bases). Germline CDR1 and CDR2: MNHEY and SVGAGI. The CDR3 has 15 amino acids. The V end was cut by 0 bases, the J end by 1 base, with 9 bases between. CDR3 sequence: CASSYSPTGNTEAFF. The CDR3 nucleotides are TGTGCCAGCAGTTACTCCCCGACAGGGAACACTGAAGCTTTCTTT.

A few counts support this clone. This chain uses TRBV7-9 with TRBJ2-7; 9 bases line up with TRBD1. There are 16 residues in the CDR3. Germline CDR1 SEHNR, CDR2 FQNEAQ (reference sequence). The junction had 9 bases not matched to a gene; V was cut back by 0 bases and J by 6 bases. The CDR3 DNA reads TGTGCCAGCAGCTTAGCGGCGGGGACGACAGGGGGCGAGCAGTACTTC. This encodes CASSLAAGTTGGEQYF.

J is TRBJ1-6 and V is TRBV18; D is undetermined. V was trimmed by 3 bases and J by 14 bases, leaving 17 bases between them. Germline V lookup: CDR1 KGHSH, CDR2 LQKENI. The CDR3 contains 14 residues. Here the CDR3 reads CASSPPRPGVTLHF. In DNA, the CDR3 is TGTGCCAGCTCACCCCCCAGACCGGGAGTCACCCTCCACTTT.

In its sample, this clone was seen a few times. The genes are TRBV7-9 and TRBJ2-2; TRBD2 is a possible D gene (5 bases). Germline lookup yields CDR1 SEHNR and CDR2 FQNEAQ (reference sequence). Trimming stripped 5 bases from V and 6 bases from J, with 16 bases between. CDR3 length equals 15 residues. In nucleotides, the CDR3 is TGTGCCAGCAGCCGCTTTGAGGGCTGGGCCGGGGAGCTGTTTTTT. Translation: CASSRFEGWAGELFF.

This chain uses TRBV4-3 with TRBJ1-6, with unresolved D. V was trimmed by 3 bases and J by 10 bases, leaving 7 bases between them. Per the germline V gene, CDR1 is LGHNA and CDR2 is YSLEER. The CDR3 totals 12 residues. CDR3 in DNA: TGCGCCAGCAGCCATTATTTGTCACCCCTCCACTTT. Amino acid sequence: CASSHYLSPLHF.

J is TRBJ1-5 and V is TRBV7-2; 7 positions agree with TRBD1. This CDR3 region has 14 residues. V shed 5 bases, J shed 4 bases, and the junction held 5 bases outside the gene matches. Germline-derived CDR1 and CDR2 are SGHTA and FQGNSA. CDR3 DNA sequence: TGTGCCAGCAGCCAGGGACAGTGGAATCAGCCCCAGCATTTT. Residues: CASSQGQWNQPQHF.

CDR3 protein: CASSLYAVASGGDTQYF. The DNA of the CDR3 is TGTGCCAGCAGCTTGTACGCGGTGGCTAGCGGGGGAGATACGCAGTATTTT. The chain combines TRBV5-5 with TRBJ2-3, with 10 nucleotides matching TRBD2. This CDR3 contains 17 residues. Per the germline V gene, CDR1 is SGHKS and CDR2 is YYEKEE (reference sequence). The V segment lost 1 base and the J segment 5 bases; nucleotides outside the gene matches: 10.

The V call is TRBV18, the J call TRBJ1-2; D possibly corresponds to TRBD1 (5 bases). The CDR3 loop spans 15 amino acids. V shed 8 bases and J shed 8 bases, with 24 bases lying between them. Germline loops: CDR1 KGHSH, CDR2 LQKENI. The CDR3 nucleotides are TGTGCCAGCCGGAACCAAGGTCAGGGAACAGGCGGCTACACCTTC. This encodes CASRNQGQGTGGYTF.

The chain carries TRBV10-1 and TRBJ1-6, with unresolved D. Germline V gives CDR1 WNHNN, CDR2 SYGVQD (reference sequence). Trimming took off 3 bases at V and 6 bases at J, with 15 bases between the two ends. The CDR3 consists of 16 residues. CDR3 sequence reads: CASSEIEVIGNSPLHF. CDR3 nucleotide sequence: TGCGCCAGCAGTGAAATTGAGGTAATCGGTAATTCACCCCTCCACTTT.

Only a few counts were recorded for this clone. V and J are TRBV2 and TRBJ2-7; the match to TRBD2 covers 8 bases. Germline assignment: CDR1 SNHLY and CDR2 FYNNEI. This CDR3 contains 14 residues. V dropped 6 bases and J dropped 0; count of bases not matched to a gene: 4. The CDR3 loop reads CASRGSGSSYEQYF. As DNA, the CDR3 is TGTGCCAGCAGGGGGAGCGGGAGCTCCTACGAGCAGTACTTC.

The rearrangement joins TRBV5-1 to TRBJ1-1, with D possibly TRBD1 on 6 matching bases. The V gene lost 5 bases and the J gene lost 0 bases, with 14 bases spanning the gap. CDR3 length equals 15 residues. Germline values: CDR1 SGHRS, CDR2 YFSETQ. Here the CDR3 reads CASRLGRDMNTEAFF. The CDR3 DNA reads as TGCGCCAGCAGGCTGGGACGGGACATGAACACTGAAGCTTTCTTT.

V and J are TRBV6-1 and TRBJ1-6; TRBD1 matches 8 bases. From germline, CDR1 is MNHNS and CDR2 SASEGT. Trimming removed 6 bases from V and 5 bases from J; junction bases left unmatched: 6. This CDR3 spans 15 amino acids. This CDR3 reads CASRLGQGNNSPLHF. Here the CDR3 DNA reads TGTGCCAGCAGACTCGGACAGGGCAATAATTCACCCCTCCACTTT.

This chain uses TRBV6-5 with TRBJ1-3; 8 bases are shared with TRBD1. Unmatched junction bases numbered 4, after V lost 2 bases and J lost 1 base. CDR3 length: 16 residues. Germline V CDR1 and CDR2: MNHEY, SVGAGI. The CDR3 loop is CASSYAGGSSGNTIYF. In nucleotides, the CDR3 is TGTGCCAGCAGTTACGCAGGGGGCAGTTCTGGAAACACCATATATTTT.

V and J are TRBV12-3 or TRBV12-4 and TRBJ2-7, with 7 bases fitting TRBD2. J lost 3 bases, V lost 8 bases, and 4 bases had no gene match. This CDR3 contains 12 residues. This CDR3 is CASGSGGYEQYF. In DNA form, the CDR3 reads TGTGCCAGCGGTTCGGGGGGCTACGAGCAGTACTTC.

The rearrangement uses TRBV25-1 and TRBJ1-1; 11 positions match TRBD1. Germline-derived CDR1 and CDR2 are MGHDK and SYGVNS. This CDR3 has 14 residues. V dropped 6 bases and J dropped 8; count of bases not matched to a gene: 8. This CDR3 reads CASSPDRGRVEAFF. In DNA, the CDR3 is TGTGCCAGCAGCCCGGACAGGGGGCGCGTAGAAGCTTTCTTT.

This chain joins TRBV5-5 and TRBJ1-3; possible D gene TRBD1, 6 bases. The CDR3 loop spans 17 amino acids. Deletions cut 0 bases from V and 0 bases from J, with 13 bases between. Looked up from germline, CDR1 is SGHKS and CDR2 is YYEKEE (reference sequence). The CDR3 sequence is CASSLAEGGSSGNTIYF. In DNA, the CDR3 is TGTGCCAGCAGCTTGGCCGAGGGGGGGTCCTCTGGAAACACCATATATTTT.

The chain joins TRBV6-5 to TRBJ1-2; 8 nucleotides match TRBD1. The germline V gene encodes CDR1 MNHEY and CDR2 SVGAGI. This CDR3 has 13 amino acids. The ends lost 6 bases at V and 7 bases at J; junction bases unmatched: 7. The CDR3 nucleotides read TGTGCCAGCAGAGGACAGGGTCCTTCTGGCTACACCTTC. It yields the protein CASRGQGPSGYTF.

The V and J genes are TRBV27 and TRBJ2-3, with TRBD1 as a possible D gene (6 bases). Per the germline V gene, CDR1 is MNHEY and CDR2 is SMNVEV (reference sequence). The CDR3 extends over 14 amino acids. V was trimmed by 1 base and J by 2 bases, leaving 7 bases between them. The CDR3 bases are TGTGCCAGCAGTTTATACAGGGTCACAGATACGCAGTATTTT. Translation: CASSLYRVTDTQYF.

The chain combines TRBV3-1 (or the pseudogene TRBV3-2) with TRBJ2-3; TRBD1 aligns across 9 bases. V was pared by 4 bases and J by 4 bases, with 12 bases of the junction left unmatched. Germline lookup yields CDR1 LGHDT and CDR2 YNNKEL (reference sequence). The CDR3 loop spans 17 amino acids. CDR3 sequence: CASSPGVGQGLPDTQYF. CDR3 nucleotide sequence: TGTGCCAGCAGCCCGGGGGTAGGACAGGGGCTCCCAGATACGCAGTATTTT.

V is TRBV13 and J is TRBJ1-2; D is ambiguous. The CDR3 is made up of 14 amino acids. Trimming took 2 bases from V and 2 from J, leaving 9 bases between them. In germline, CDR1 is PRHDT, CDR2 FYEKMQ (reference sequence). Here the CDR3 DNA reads TGTGCCAGCAGCTTAAAAGGACTGAACTATGGCTACACCTTC. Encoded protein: CASSLKGLNYGYTF.